The 12 T cell receptor beta chains below come from one sample, sequenced in a study of blood T cell repertoires in COVID-19. The repertoire was sequenced with immunoSEQ multiplex PCR; TCRdb's copy has only in-frame clones and lacks some. The sample comprises about 180,000 clones, 80% to 90% of which are singletons, and roughly 11% rests with the top ten. Sample: peripheral blood. These receptors were obtained from a human donor with active or convalescent COVID-19. The donor label of this sample is uncertain.

The chain links TRBV19 to TRBJ2-7; D perhaps matches TRBD2 (5 bases). V dropped 10 bases and J dropped 3 bases, with 16 bases sitting between them. From germline, CDR1 is LNHDA and CDR2 SQIVND (reference sequence). The CDR3 loop spans 13 amino acids. The CDR3 sequence is CATAKEVFYEQYF. CDR3 nucleotides: TGTGCCACCGCAAAGGAGGTCTTCTACGAGCAGTACTTC.

The rearrangement joins TRBV7-6 to TRBJ2-2; D may be TRBD1 (5 bases). Germline assignment: CDR1 SGHVS and CDR2 FNYEAQ. The CDR3 extends over 18 amino acids. V was trimmed by 4 bases and J by 3 bases, leaving 21 bases between them. CDR3 residues: CASSSLGVAGIHTGELFF. CDR3 DNA sequence: TGTGCCAGCAGCTCCCTAGGGGTGGCAGGGATTCACACCGGGGAGCTGTTTTTT.

V gene TRBV6-6 combines with J gene TRBJ2-5; 7 bases match TRBD1. The J segment lost 5 bases and the V segment lost 5 bases, leaving 8 bases of the junction unmatched. The germline CDR1 and CDR2 sequences are MNHNY and SVGAGI (reference sequence). This CDR3 region has 14 residues. CDR3 nucleotide sequence: TGTGCCAGCAGTCCGGACAGGCCGGGGGAGACCCAGTACTTC. It is translated as CASSPDRPGETQYF.

The chain uses TRBV29-1 and TRBJ1-5; weak D call: TRBD1 (6 bases). Germline values: CDR1 SQVTM, CDR2 ANQGSEA. The CDR3 covers 14 residues. V gave up 8 bases and J gave up 0 bases, with 14 bases separating them. The CDR3 loop reads CSIRDNFSNQPQHF. For the CDR3, the DNA is TGCAGCATCCGGGACAACTTTAGCAATCAGCCCCAGCATTTT.

This rearrangement joins TRBV24-1 to TRBJ2-3; D possibly corresponds to TRBD1 (5 bases). CDR1 and CDR2 from the germline V gene are KGHDR and SFDVKD. The CDR3 sequence is 16 residues long. V dropped 2 bases and J dropped 2 bases, with 13 bases sitting between them. In DNA, the CDR3 is TGTGCCACCAGTGATTCTGGCAGGGCTTACACAGATACGCAGTATTTT. It codes for CATSDSGRAYTDTQYF.

In this sample, this clone turned up once. This chain uses TRBV7-9 with TRBJ1-4, with TRBD1 matching 8 bases. V lost 5 bases, J lost 8 bases, and 1 base stayed unmatched. The CDR3 totals 12 residues. Germline values: CDR1 SEHNR, CDR2 FQNEAQ (reference sequence). The CDR3 loop reads CASSRQGEKLFF. CDR3 nucleotides: TGTGCCAGCAGCAGACAGGGGGAAAAACTGTTTTTT.

This clone has just a few counts. This chain connects TRBV29-1 to TRBJ1-2; 9 bases align to TRBD1. Germline V CDR1 and CDR2: SQVTM, ANQGSEA. The CDR3 has 13 amino acids. V trimming: 2 bases; J trimming: 4 bases; junction bases outside the gene matches: 2. The CDR3 region is CSVEWDRVYGYTF. The DNA of the CDR3 is TGCAGCGTTGAATGGGACAGGGTCTATGGCTACACCTTC.

The V gene is TRBV5-6, the J gene TRBJ1-1, with a possible D match to TRBD1 (5 bases). Germline V CDR1 and CDR2: SGHDT, YYEEEE. The germline V and J ends were trimmed by 0 bases and 11 bases, with 14 bases remaining between them. The CDR3 covers 13 residues. The CDR3 nucleotides are TGTGCCAGCAGCTTGGCAGGGCAGGGAGGGGCTTTCTTT. Amino acids: CASSLAGQGGAFF.

V is TRBV19 and J is TRBJ1-2; TRBD1 might be the D (6 bases). Deletions cut 6 bases from V and 2 bases from J, with 13 bases between. Germline lookup yields CDR1 LNHDA and CDR2 SQIVND (reference sequence). The CDR3 is made up of 14 amino acids. This CDR3 reads CASRERQENYGYTF. DNA of the CDR3: TGTGCCAGTAGGGAGAGACAGGAGAACTATGGCTACACCTTC.

The chain recombines TRBV19 with TRBJ2-1; 7 nucleotides align to TRBD1. CDR3 length: 15 residues. With V trimmed by 0 bases and J by 4 bases, 3 bases remained unmatched. Germline V gene sequence: CDR1 LNHDA, CDR2 SQIVND (reference sequence). CDR3 nucleotides: TGTGCCAGTAGTATAGATACGACAGGGTACAATGAGCAGTTCTTC. It encodes CASSIDTTGYNEQFF. The variable domain in full, with the rest retrieved from reference TRBV19 and TRBJ2-1, is DGGITQSPKYLFRKEGQNVTLSCEQNLNHDAMYWYRQDPGQGLRLIYYSQIVNDFQKGDIAEGYSVSREKKESFPLTVTSAQKNPTAFYLCASSIDTTGYNEQFFGPGTRLTVL.

In its sample, this clone was seen once. The gene calls are TRBV11-1 and TRBJ2-5, with 9 bases lining up with TRBD1. J was trimmed by 5 bases and V by 5 bases; bases with no gene match: 6. CDR1 and CDR2 (germline): SGHAT, FQDESV (reference sequence). This CDR3 is 14 amino acids long. The chain's CDR3 is CASSPGTGWETQYF. DNA of the CDR3: TGTGCCAGCAGCCCGGGGACAGGGTGGGAGACCCAGTACTTC.

The CDR3 coding sequence is TGTGCCAGCAGCTCTAGCGGTAGCTCCTACAATGAGCAGTTCTTC. It translates to CASSSSGSSYNEQFF. V and J are TRBV9 and TRBJ2-1; 7 nucleotides line up with TRBD2. CDR1 and CDR2 (germline): SGDLS, YYNGEE. This CDR3 is 15 amino acids long. The J segment lost 0 bases and the V segment lost 4 bases, leaving 4 bases of the junction unmatched.